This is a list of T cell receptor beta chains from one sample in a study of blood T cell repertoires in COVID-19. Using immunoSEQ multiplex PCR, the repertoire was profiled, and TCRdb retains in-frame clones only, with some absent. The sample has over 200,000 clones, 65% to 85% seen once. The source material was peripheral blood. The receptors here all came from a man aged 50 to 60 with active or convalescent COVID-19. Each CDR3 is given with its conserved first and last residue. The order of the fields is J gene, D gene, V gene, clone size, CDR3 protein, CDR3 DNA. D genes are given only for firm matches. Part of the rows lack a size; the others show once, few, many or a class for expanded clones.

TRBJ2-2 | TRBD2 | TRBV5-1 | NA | CASSFASGGSITGELFF | TGCGCCAGCAGCTTTGCTAGCGGGGGGTCCATCACCGGGGAGCTGTTTTTT
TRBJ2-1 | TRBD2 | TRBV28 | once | CASSIPAGDLHNEQFF | TGTGCCAGCAGTATCCCCGCGGGGGACCTCCACAATGAGCAGTTCTTC
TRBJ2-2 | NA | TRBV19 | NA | CASSPARPDTGELFF | TGTGCCAGTAGCCCTGCGAGGCCAGACACCGGGGAGCTGTTTTTT
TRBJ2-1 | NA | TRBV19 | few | CASSTTGSTVYNEQFF | TGTGCCAGTAGTACAACCGGGTCCACCGTTTACAATGAGCAGTTCTTC
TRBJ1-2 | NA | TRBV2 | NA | CASSRTVGGYGYTF | TGTGCCAGCAGTCGGACAGTGGGTGGCTATGGCTACACCTTC
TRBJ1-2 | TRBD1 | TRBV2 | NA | CAIPGQGAAANYGYTF | TGTGCCATTCCGGGACAGGGGGCGGCAGCTAACTATGGCTACACCTTC
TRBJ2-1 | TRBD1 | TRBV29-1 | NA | CSVEGTADSSSYNEQFF | TGCAGCGTTGAGGGGACAGCCGACTCGAGCTCCTACAATGAGCAGTTCTTC
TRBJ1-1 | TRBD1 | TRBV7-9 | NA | CASSPARQGLGTEAFF | TGTGCCAGCAGCCCAGCCAGACAGGGGCTGGGCACTGAAGCTTTCTTT
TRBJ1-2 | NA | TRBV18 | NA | CASSSAADTNYGYTF | TGTGCCAGCTCATCGGCGGCTGATACTAACTATGGCTACACCTTC
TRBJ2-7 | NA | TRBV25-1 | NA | CASSESAGAKQYF | TGTGCCAGCAGTGAATCCGCAGGGGCAAAGCAGTACTTC
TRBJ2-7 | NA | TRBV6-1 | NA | CASSETRQYEQYF | TGTGCCAGCAGTGAAACGCGTCAATACGAGCAGTACTTC
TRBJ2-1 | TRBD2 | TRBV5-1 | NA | CASSWGGAGYNEQFF | TGCGCCAGCAGCTGGGGAGGGGCAGGGTACAATGAGCAGTTCTTC
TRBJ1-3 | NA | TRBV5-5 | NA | CASSFENRNTIYF | TGTGCCAGCAGCTTCGAGAATAGAAACACCATATATTTT
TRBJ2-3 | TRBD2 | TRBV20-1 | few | CSASLAGVSNTDTQYF | TGCAGTGCTAGTCTAGCGGGGGTGTCTAACACAGATACGCAGTATTTT
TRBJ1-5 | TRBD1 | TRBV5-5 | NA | CASSLDRGGNQPQHF | TGTGCCAGCAGCTTGGACAGGGGAGGCAATCAGCCCCAGCATTTT
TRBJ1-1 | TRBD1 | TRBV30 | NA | CAWSGGQGFEAFF | TGTGCCTGGAGTGGGGGACAGGGCTTCGAGGCTTTCTTT
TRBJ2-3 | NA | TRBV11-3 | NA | CASSLSTPGTQYF | TGTGCCAGCAGTCTTTCGACGCCAGGGACGCAGTATTTT
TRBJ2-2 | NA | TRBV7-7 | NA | CASSPRIANTGELFF | TGTGCCAGCAGTCCGCGGATAGCGAACACCGGGGAGCTGTTTTTT
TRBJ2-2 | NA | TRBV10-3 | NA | CAISADMNTGELFF | TGTGCCATCAGTGCGGACATGAACACCGGGGAGCTGTTTTTT
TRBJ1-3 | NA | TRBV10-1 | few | CASRGGELSSGNTIYF | TGCGCCAGCAGGGGGGGGGAGCTAAGCTCTGGAAACACCATATATTTT
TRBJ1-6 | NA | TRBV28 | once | CAILRGFFGSPLHF | TGTGCCATCCTTCGAGGTTTTTTCGGCTCACCCCTCCACTTT
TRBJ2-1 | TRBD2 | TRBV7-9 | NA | CASSFLSGGAKSEQFF | TGTGCCAGCAGCTTCCTTAGCGGGGGGGCCAAAAGTGAGCAGTTCTTC
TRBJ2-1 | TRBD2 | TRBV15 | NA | CATSSPGLAGSGEQFF | TGTGCCACCAGCAGCCCTGGACTAGCGGGGTCCGGAGAGCAGTTCTTC
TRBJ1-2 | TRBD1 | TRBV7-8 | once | CASSRAGTVRGYTF | TGTGCCAGCAGCAGGGCCGGGACAGTTCGTGGCTACACCTTC
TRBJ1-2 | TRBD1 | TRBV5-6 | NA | CASSSPDRMRGYTF | TGTGCCAGCAGCTCCCCGGACAGGATGCGTGGCTACACCTTC
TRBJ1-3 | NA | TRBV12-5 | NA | CASGLNTGWPGNTIYF | TGTGCTAGTGGTTTGAATACAGGGTGGCCTGGAAACACCATATATTTT
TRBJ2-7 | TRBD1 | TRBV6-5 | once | CASRQGDSYEQYF | TGTGCCAGCAGACAGGGGGACTCCTACGAGCAGTACTTC
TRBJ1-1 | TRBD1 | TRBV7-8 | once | CASSSRDRATEAFF | TGTGCCAGCAGCTCACGGGACAGGGCCACTGAAGCTTTCTTT
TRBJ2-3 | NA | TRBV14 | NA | CASRAWLGGPPDTQYF | TGTGCCAGCCGGGCTTGGCTCGGGGGGCCCCCAGATACGCAGTATTTT
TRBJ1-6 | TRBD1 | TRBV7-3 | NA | CASSTGQGNSPLHF | TGTGCCAGCAGCACTGGACAGGGTAATTCACCCCTCCACTTT
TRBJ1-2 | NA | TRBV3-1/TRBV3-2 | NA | CASSGGSTAGYTF | TGTGCCAGCAGCGGTGGATCTACAGCTGGCTACACCTTC
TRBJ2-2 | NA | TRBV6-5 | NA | CASSYSILTGELFF | TGTGCCAGCAGTTACTCTATACTCACCGGGGAGCTGTTTTTT
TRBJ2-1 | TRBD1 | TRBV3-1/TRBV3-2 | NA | CASSPGTAYNEQFF | TGTGCCAGCAGCCCCGGGACAGCGTACAATGAGCAGTTCTTC
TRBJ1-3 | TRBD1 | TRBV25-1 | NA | CASSAAGGSGNTIYF | TGTGCCAGCAGTGCCGCAGGGGGAAGTGGAAACACCATATATTTT
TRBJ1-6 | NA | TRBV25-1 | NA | CASSESLGEGSPLHF | TGTGCCAGCAGTGAAAGTCTAGGGGAAGGTTCACCCCTCCACTTT
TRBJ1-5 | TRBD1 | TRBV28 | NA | CASSPRQGRDQPQHF | TGTGCCAGCAGTCCTCGACAGGGGAGGGATCAGCCCCAGCATTTT
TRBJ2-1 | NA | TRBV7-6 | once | CASRLAGTSSSYNEQFF | TGTGCCAGCAGACTAGCCGGGACCTCTAGCTCCTACAATGAGCAGTTCTTC
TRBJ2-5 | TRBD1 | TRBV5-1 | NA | CASSSGTGPQETQYF | TGCGCCAGCAGCTCAGGGACAGGACCGCAAGAGACCCAGTACTTC
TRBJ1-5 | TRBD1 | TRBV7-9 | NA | CASTTGGGENQPQHF | TGTGCCAGTACGACAGGGGGTGGTGAAAATCAGCCCCAGCATTTT
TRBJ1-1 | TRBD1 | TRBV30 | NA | CAWVQGAPEAFF | TGTGCCTGGGTACAGGGGGCCCCGGAAGCTTTCTTT
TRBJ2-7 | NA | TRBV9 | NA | CASSSSTREQYF | TGTGCCAGCAGCTCTAGCACCCGGGAGCAGTACTTC
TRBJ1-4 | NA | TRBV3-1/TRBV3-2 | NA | CASSQGQDNEKLFF | TGTGCCAGCAGCCAAGGACAGGATAATGAAAAACTGTTTTTT
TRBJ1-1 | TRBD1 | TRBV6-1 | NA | CASSGRQGPMNTEAFF | TGTGCCAGCAGTGGCAGACAGGGACCCATGAACACTGAAGCTTTCTTT
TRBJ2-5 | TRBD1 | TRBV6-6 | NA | CASSFPGQGKETQYF | TGTGCCAGCAGTTTCCCGGGACAGGGCAAAGAGACCCAGTACTTC
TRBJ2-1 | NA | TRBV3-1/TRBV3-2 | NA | CASSLGGLFYNEQFF | TGTGCCAGCAGCCTGGGTGGACTTTTCTACAATGAGCAGTTCTTC
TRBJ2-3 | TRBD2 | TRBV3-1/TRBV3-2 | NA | CASSQESGSTDTQYF | TGTGCCAGCAGCCAAGAGAGCGGGAGTACAGATACGCAGTATTTT
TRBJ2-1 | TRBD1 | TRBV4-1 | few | CASSLGGQWGSYNEQFF | TGCGCCAGCAGCCTAGGGGGACAGTGGGGCTCCTACAATGAGCAGTTCTTC
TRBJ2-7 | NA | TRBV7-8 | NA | CASSLGRLTYEQYF | TGTGCCAGCAGCTTAGGTAGACTAACCTACGAGCAGTACTTC
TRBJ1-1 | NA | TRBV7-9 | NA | CASSPSSGTEAFF | TGTGCCAGCAGCCCTTCTTCAGGCACTGAAGCTTTCTTT
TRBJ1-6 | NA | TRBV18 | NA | CASSPSGAQKRGNSPLHF | TGTGCCAGCTCGCCGTCTGGGGCTCAGAAAAGGGGGAATTCACCCCTCCACTTT